Sequencing of this T cell receptor (beta chain) was carried out in a study of cytomegalovirus exposure and HLA in healthy donors. Regarding the study as a whole: HLA alleles were associated with 16,951 TCR beta sequences in a later analysis at 0.05 false discovery rate. In an earlier analysis, in some 500 donors, most V segments appeared productive either ~87% or ~30% of the time.

V dropped 5 bases and J dropped 5; count of bases not matched to a gene: 4. Germline V gene sequence: CDR1 MGHRA, CDR2 YSYEKL. The CDR3 covers 14 residues. As for this clone: Its antigen is still unknown.

PCR involved 60 Vbeta and 13 Jbeta primers. Libraries were prepared by immunoSEQ multiplex PCR; TCRdb keeps only in-frame clonotypes and omits some of them. The sample includes about 200,000 clones, about 82% of them seen just once. The material sequenced was PBMCs. The sequence was obtained from a man aged 25 to 45 in good health and CMV-seronegative. The chain uses TRBV4-1 and TRBJ1-4; 8 bases are shared with TRBD1. The chain's CDR3 is CASSAGGGNEKLFF. In DNA form, the CDR3 reads TGCGCCAGCAGCGCAGGGGGCGGGAATGAAAAACTGTTTTTT.